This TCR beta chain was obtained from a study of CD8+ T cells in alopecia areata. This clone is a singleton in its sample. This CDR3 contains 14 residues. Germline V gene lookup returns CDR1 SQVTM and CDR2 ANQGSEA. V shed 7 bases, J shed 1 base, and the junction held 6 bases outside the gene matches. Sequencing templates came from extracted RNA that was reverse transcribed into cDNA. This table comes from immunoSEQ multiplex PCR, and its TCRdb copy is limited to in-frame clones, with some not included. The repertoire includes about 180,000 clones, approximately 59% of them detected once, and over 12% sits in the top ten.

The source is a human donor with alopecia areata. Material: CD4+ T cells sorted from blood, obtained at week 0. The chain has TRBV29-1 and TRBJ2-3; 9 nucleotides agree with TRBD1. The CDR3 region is CSALQGAGTDTQYF. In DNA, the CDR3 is TGCAGCGCATTACAGGGGGCTGGCACAGATACGCAGTATTTT.